These T cell receptor beta chains were read from a single sample in a study of control samples from healthy donors and cancer patients. Using immunoSEQ multiplex PCR, the repertoire was profiled, and TCRdb retains in-frame clones only, with some absent. This sample has 130,000 to 150,000 clones, with about 95% found just once. Source material: PBMCs. These receptors were obtained from a man aged 55-75 years with colorectal cancer. The CDR3 runs from the conserved cysteine through the conserved F or W. A D gene is named only where the DNA matches it firmly. A row's size may be missing; if present it is once, few, many or a size class.

few | TRBJ2-2 | . | TRBV20-1 | TGCAGTGCTAGTCGAGCAACCGGGGAGCTGTTTTTT | CSASRATGELFF
once | TRBJ1-1 | . | TRBV25-1 | TGTGCCAGCAGCATGACAGGGAACACTGAAGCTTTCTTT | CASSMTGNTEAFF
. | TRBJ2-3 | TRBD2 | TRBV5-4 | TGTGCCAGCAGCTTGGGGCTAGCGGGGGGGCATGAGACGCAGTATTTT | CASSLGLAGGHETQYF
. | TRBJ2-1 | . | TRBV6-2/TRBV6-3 | TGTGCCAGCAGTTACCCGGGGCCGGGCAATGAGCAGTTCTTC | CASSYPGPGNEQFF
once | TRBJ1-6 | . | TRBV11-2 | TGTGCCAGCAGCTTAGTGGGCGCCAATTCACCCCTCCACTTT | CASSLVGANSPLHF
. | TRBJ1-4 | TRBD1 | TRBV29-1 | TGCAGCGTCCTCACAGGGGGGGGCGAAAAACTGTTTTTT | CSVLTGGGEKLFF
. | TRBJ2-1 | TRBD1 | TRBV4-1 | TGCGCCAGCAGCAGCAGACAGGGGGGGGCCTATGTTGAGCAGTTCTTC | CASSSRQGGAYVEQFF
. | TRBJ2-5 | TRBD1 | TRBV9 | TGTGCCAGCAGCCTCTCGACAGGGATTCAAGAGACCCAGTACTTC | CASSLSTGIQETQYF
. | TRBJ1-2 | . | TRBV6-5 | TGTGCCAGCAGCCGTGACAGCGAATATGGCTACACCTTC | CASSRDSEYGYTF
. | TRBJ1-4 | . | TRBV11-2 | TGTGCCAGCACCGGACAGATCCCTAATGAAAAACTGTTTTTT | CASTGQIPNEKLFF
. | TRBJ1-5 | . | TRBV30 | TGTGCCTGGAGTGTCGGGCAGGGGAGTCAGCCCCAGCATTTT | CAWSVGQGSQPQHF
. | TRBJ2-3 | . | TRBV29-1 | TGCAGCGTTGAGGGTACAGATACGCAGTATTTT | CSVEGTDTQYF
. | TRBJ1-1 | . | TRBV5-1 | TGCGCCAGCAGCTTGGTCGGGTCCACTGAAGCTTTCTTT | CASSLVGSTEAFF
. | TRBJ1-4 | . | TRBV15 | TGTGCCACCAGCAGAGATCGGGCAACTAATGAAAAACTGTTTTTT | CATSRDRATNEKLFF
. | TRBJ1-2 | . | TRBV15 | TGTGCCACCAGCAGAGGAACAGCGTATGGCTACACCTTC | CATSRGTAYGYTF
. | TRBJ2-5 | . | TRBV7-9 | TGTGCCAGCAGCTTAGTAAGGAGTTTCCAAGAGACCCAGTACTTC | CASSLVRSFQETQYF
. | TRBJ2-7 | TRBD1 | TRBV5-1 | TGCGCCAGCAGCATAGGACAGGGGGGCCGGGGCGAGCAGTACTTC | CASSIGQGGRGEQYF
. | TRBJ1-1 | . | TRBV28 | TGTGCCAGCAGTGTCGATGGGGTTAGGAGGGCTGAAGCTTTCTTT | CASSVDGVRRAEAFF